Each of the 24 T cell receptor beta chains below was sequenced from the same sample in a study of T cells after yellow fever vaccination (dated 2019 in TCRdb). Library method: 5' RACE. TCRdb names Illumina NovaSeq 6000 as the instrument used. TCRdb reprocessed the public reads (quality trimming at Q25 with fastp, clone calling with MiXCR) and kept in-frame beta chains. Rows are combined by CDR3 protein, so each entry shows the most common genes and DNA. The sample profile shows 230,000 or so distinct CDR3 sequences; roughly 3.7% of them were found once. 15% to 20% of the sample is held by the ten biggest clonotypes. The treatment or condition label for this specimen denotes: live attenuated yellow fever vaccine strain. Sequences were derived from PBMCs, sampled 15 days after the yellow fever booster vaccination. These receptors were obtained from a man aged 18 to 30 who received the YFV17D yellow fever vaccine.

This clonotype was observed at least ten times. The chain couples TRBV6-2 or TRBV6-3 to TRBJ2-1, with D possibly being TRBD1 (6 bases). Germline V gene lookup returns CDR1 MNHEY and CDR2 SVGEGT. Trimming left V 7 bases short and J 9 bases short, with 25 bases between. The CDR3 runs to 16 residues. The DNA for the CDR3 is TGTGCCAGCAACCTACGAGGAGCCAGGGGCGTAGGTGAGCAGTTCTTC. Amino acid sequence: CASNLRGARGVGEQFF.

This clonotype was seen ten or more times. The V gene is TRBV2, the J gene TRBJ1-2, with TRBD1 matching 7 bases. There are 14 residues in the CDR3. The V gene's germline CDR1 is SNHLY and CDR2 FYNNEI. The trim removed 5 bases at V and 5 bases at J, leaving 8 bases unmatched. The CDR3 DNA sequence: TGTGCCAGCAGTCAAGGACAGGTGCTTTATGGCTACACCTTC. It codes for CASSQGQVLYGYTF.

The chain employs TRBV6-2 or TRBV6-3 and TRBJ2-1; 14 nucleotides align to TRBD2. Germline V gene lookup returns CDR1 MNHEY and CDR2 SVGEGT. The V gene end was trimmed by 7 bases and the J gene end by 12 bases; junction bases not matched to a gene: 14. The CDR3 has 16 amino acids. The CDR3 nucleotides read TGTGCCAGCAACCGACTAGCGGGGGGGCACTTAGGTGCGCAGTTCTTC. Translated, it gives CASNRLAGGHLGAQFF.

This clonotype was seen many times. The chain carries TRBV7-2 and TRBJ1-1; unclear D gene. CDR1 and CDR2 from the germline V gene are SGHTA and FQGNSA. V shed 4 bases and J shed 4 bases, with 7 bases lying between them. The CDR3 extends over 12 amino acids. The CDR3 region is CASSWGGTEAFF. Written as DNA, the CDR3 is TGTGCCAGCAGCTGGGGAGGCACTGAAGCTTTCTTT.

This clonotype has at least ten counts. This sequence joins TRBV24-1 and TRBJ2-2; 8 bases are shared with TRBD2. V dropped 3 bases and J dropped 0; count of bases not matched to a gene: 2. The germline CDR1 and CDR2 sequences are KGHDR and SFDVKD. CDR3 length equals 16 residues. CDR3 residues: CATSDRTSSNTGELFF. As DNA, the CDR3 is TGTGCCACCAGTGATAGGACTAGCTCGAACACCGGGGAGCTGTTTTTT.

There are many counts of this clonotype. The CDR3 DNA follows: TGTGCCAGCAGCCCTAGCTACGGGGGGGCCTACAATGAGCAGTTCTTC. This sequence encodes CASSPSYGGAYNEQFF. V gene TRBV12-3 or TRBV12-4 combines with J gene TRBJ2-1; 8 nucleotides agree with TRBD2. The CDR3 runs 16 residues. The ends lost 6 bases at V and 2 bases at J; junction bases unmatched: 9.

This clonotype occurred many times. CDR3 DNA sequence: TGTGCCAGCAGCTTGTCGGCAGCCTACGAGCAGTACGTC. Translated, it gives CASSLSAAYEQYV. J is TRBJ2-7 and V is TRBV7-2; D is unclear. The CDR3 length is 13 residues. V was cut by 3 bases and J by 2 bases, with 8 bases left in between. CDR1 is SGHTA, CDR2 FQGNSA, per germline.

This clonotype was counted at least ten times. V is TRBV7-2 and J is TRBJ2-5; D unresolved. The germline CDR1 and CDR2 sequences are SGHTA and FQGNSA. The CDR3 is 13 amino acids. Between the trimmed V and J ends, which lost 3 bases and 0 bases, there was a span of 5 bases. The DNA for the CDR3 is TGTGCCAGCAGCTTTATGTACCAAGAGACCCAGTACTTC. Encoded protein: CASSFMYQETQYF.

This clonotype was seen at least ten times. V and J are TRBV5-1 and TRBJ2-7; maybe TRBD2 (5 bases). V shed 2 bases and J shed 5 bases, with 14 bases lying between them. CDR3 length equals 14 residues. Germline CDR1 and CDR2: SGHRS and YFSETQ. This CDR3 reads CASSFARGRNEQYV. Written as DNA, the CDR3 is TGCGCCAGCAGCTTTGCTCGGGGTCGGAACGAGCAGTACGTC.

This clonotype came up many times. J is TRBJ2-3 and V is TRBV27, with 10 bases lining up with TRBD2. The CDR3 covers 15 residues. The germline CDR1 and CDR2 sequences are MNHEY and SMNVEV (reference sequence). V was pared by 6 bases and J by 2 bases, with 5 bases of the junction left unmatched. This CDR3 is CASSLLAGFTDTQYF. CDR3 DNA sequence: TGTGCCAGCAGCTTACTAGCGGGATTCACAGATACGCAGTATTTT.

This clonotype has a count of ten or more. This sequence joins TRBV5-5 and TRBJ1-3; D uncertain. V lost 3 bases to trimming and J lost 2 bases, with 9 bases between them. The germline gives CDR1 SGHKS, CDR2 YYEKEE (reference sequence). The CDR3 has 14 residues. The CDR3 bases are TGTGCCAGCAGCTGGACGGAGACTGGAAACACCATATATTTT. This sequence encodes CASSWTETGNTIYF.

This clonotype was detected ten times or more. DNA of the CDR3: TGTGCCAGCAGTTTAAGGCCCAATGAGCAGTTCTTC. Its protein is CASSLRPNEQFF. This chain joins TRBV27 and TRBJ2-1; D is unresolved. V lost 2 bases and J 6 bases, leaving 5 bases between the germline ends. The CDR3 is made up of 12 amino acids. Germline CDR1 MNHEY, CDR2 SMNVEV (reference sequence).

This clonotype was found many times. The V gene is TRBV5-1, the J gene TRBJ2-1, with TRBD2 matching 8 bases. This CDR3 is built from 18 residues. Germline-derived CDR1 and CDR2 are SGHRS and YFSETQ. V trimming: 9 bases; J trimming: 0 bases; junction bases outside the gene matches: 17. The CDR3 reads CATSPGGGALSSYNEQFF. The CDR3 coding sequence is TGCGCCACTTCCCCGGGGGGGGGGGCCCTTAGCTCCTACAATGAGCAGTTCTTC.

This clonotype occurred many times. This chain connects TRBV12-3 or TRBV12-4 to TRBJ1-6; the D gene is possibly TRBD1 (6 bases). The CDR3 loop spans 14 amino acids. V was pared by 4 bases and J by 8 bases, with 12 bases between. The DNA for the CDR3 is TGTGCCAGCAGTTATAGGGGGGCGGATTCACCCCTCCACTTT. Translating it yields CASSYRGADSPLHF.

This clonotype was seen ten or more times. The V call is TRBV7-9, the J call TRBJ2-2; D is unclear. Germline V gene lookup returns CDR1 SEHNR and CDR2 FQNEAQ (reference sequence). This CDR3 has 15 residues. V lost 0 bases, J lost 1 base, and 6 bases lay in between. The CDR3, as DNA: TGTGCCAGCAGCTTAGCAGGCGGGAACACCGGGGAGCTGTTTTTT. Translated: CASSLAGGNTGELFF.

This clonotype came up many times. V and J are TRBV4-1 and TRBJ2-1, with 10 bases aligning to TRBD1. Unmatched junction bases numbered 4, after V lost 4 bases and J lost 7 bases. CDR1 is MGHRA, CDR2 YSYEKL, per germline. This CDR3 region has 14 residues. CDR3 residues: CASSPGQGRNEQFF. In DNA, the CDR3 is TGCGCCAGCAGCCCGGGACAGGGGAGGAATGAGCAGTTCTTC.

The chain links TRBV27 to TRBJ1-5; D not certain. V was shortened by 0 bases and J by 1 base, with 7 bases between the two germline ends. Germline CDR1 MNHEY, CDR2 SMNVEV (reference sequence). CDR3 length: 15 amino acids. The CDR3 bases are TGTGCCAGCAGTTTATCGCCAGGCAGCAATCAGCCCCAGCATTTT. Translation gives CASSLSPGSNQPQHF.

This clonotype has a count of ten or more. The J gene is TRBJ2-7, the V gene TRBV5-5, with 9 bases aligning to TRBD1. The J segment lost 5 bases and the V segment lost 0 bases, leaving 6 bases of the junction unmatched. The CDR3 consists of 15 residues. Per germline, CDR1 SGHKS and CDR2 YYEKEE (reference sequence). The CDR3 region is CASSLDGDRANEQYV. The CDR3 nucleotides are TGTGCCAGCAGCTTGGATGGGGACAGGGCGAACGAGCAGTACGTC.

This clonotype was counted many times. This chain's CDR3 is CASSLGTDSYEQYF. In DNA, the CDR3 is TGTGCCAGCTCTCTTGGGACGGATTCCTACGAGCAGTACTTC. The chain has TRBV18 and TRBJ2-7; the D gene could be TRBD1 or TRBD2 (5 bases each). Trimming removed 6 bases from V and 1 base from J, with 13 bases in between. The CDR3 sequence is 14 residues long. CDR1 KGHSH and CDR2 LQKENI come from the germline V gene.

In its sample, this clonotype was seen many times. This chain connects TRBV5-1 to TRBJ2-2; D is perhaps TRBD2 (6 bases). From germline, CDR1 is SGHRS and CDR2 YFSETQ. V was cut by 2 bases and J by 6 bases, with 17 bases left in between. The CDR3 is 16 residues long. CDR3: CASSFSGGARAGELFF. CDR3 in DNA: TGCGCCAGCAGCTTCTCAGGAGGGGCGCGGGCCGGGGAGCTGTTTTTT.

The chain recombines TRBV5-4 with TRBJ2-5; D is possibly TRBD2 (6 bases). V lost 4 bases, J lost 5 bases, and 15 bases lay in between. This CDR3 is 14 amino acids long. Germline CDR1 SGHNT, CDR2 YYREEE (reference sequence). CDR3 DNA: TGTGCCAGCAGCGATCAGTCGGGGGTTGAGACCCAGTACTTC. It codes for CASSDQSGVETQYF.

This clonotype was seen many times. The rearrangement links TRBV4-2 to TRBJ2-3; perhaps D is TRBD1 or TRBD2 (7 bases each). Germline V CDR1 and CDR2: LGHNA, YNFKEQ. V shed 0 bases and J shed 4 bases, with 23 bases lying between them. The length of the CDR3 is 19 residues. The CDR3 DNA reads TGTGCCAGCAGCCAAGAGGAGGGAGGGGGCGTACCTTGGGCAGATACGCAGTATTTT. Translation: CASSQEEGGGVPWADTQYF.

In this sample, this clonotype turned up many times. This sequence joins TRBV2 and TRBJ2-7, with TRBD1 matching over 7 bases. From germline, CDR1 is SNHLY and CDR2 FYNNEI. The CDR3 covers 15 residues. Trimming removed 6 bases from V and 0 bases from J; junction bases left unmatched: 8. In nucleotides, the CDR3 is TGTGCCAGCAGCCAGGGACAGTTGAGCTCCTACGAGCAGTACGTC. This sequence encodes CASSQGQLSSYEQYV.

This clonotype was counted at least ten times. The chain links TRBV7-3 to TRBJ2-3; 9 bases are shared with TRBD1. From germline, CDR1 is SGHTA and CDR2 FQGTGA. Unmatched junction bases numbered 1, after V lost 5 bases and J lost 4 bases. CDR3 size: 13 residues. DNA for the CDR3: TGTGCCAGCAGCCGGGACAGGGCAGATACGCAGTATTTT. This codes for CASSRDRADTQYF. The whole variable domain, filled in from reference TRBV7-3 and TRBJ2-3, reads GAGVSQTPSNKVTEKGKYVELRCDPISGHTALYWYRQSLGQGPEFLIYFQGTGAADDSGLPNDRFFAVRPEGSVSTLKIQRTERGDSAVYLCASSRDRADTQYFGPGTRLTVL.